These 21 T cell receptor beta chains were sequenced from one sample in a study of early T cells in non-severe SARS-CoV-2 infection. TCRdb ran MiXCR on the 5' RACE reads and lists one entry per CDR3 protein. The table shows around 77,000 distinct CDR3 sequences, with around 10% occurring only once. The specimen was whole blood, collected at baseline. Receptors originate from an adult who was a healthcare worker with PCR-confirmed SARS-CoV-2 infection or an uninfected control (not recorded which).

The chain employs TRBV6-5 and TRBJ1-1; maybe TRBD1 (6 bases). The V gene's germline CDR1 is MNHEY and CDR2 SVGAGI. The CDR3 has 14 residues. V was pared by 6 bases and J by 1 base, with 12 bases between. The DNA for the CDR3 is TGTGCCAGCAGGCCGAGGACAGCGAACACTGAAGCTTTCTTT. Translation gives CASRPRTANTEAFF.

This clonotype appeared many times. This chain links TRBV30 with TRBJ1-4; D gene uncertain. The CDR3 has 14 residues. Trimming removed 0 bases at V and 9 bases at J, with 14 bases between. Germline lookup yields CDR1 GTSNPN and CDR2 SVGIG (reference sequence). CDR3 in amino acids: CAWSVTLTGKKLFF. Written as DNA, the CDR3 is TGTGCCTGGAGTGTAACTCTCACCGGCAAAAAACTGTTTTTT.

This clonotype was counted at least ten times. The CDR3 loop reads CASRQGIGSPLHF. CDR3 nucleotides: TGTGCCAGCAGACAGGGGATAGGTTCACCCCTCCACTTT. The chain combines TRBV6-5 with TRBJ1-6; 7 nucleotides line up with TRBD1. Germline V gene lookup returns CDR1 MNHEY and CDR2 SVGAGI. This CDR3 has 13 residues. Germline trimming cut 6 bases from V and 9 bases from J; bases unmatched to any gene: 5.

As for this clonotype: A much larger clone differs from this one at a single base, so this may be a read error. The conserved phenylalanine or tryptophan normally closing the CDR3 is absent here, so this likely arose from a read error. V gene TRBV6-2 or TRBV6-3 combines with J gene TRBJ2-1, with D possibly called TRBD1 or TRBD2 (5 bases each). Germline-derived CDR1 and CDR2 are MNHEY and SVGEGT. Trimming pared 2 bases from V and 9 bases from J, leaving 14 bases between. This CDR3 is 14 amino acids long. The CDR3 DNA sequence: TGTGCCAGCAGTTACGGGACCGCAGTCTCTGAGCAGTTCTCC. Translated, it gives CASSYGTAVSEQFS.

This clonotype was seen repeatedly, ten times or more. This chain joins TRBV11-2 and TRBJ2-6; D call uncertain. Trimming cost V 5 bases and J 2 bases, with 10 bases left between them. This CDR3 region has 15 residues. Germline-derived CDR1 and CDR2 are SGHAT and FQNNGV. The CDR3 DNA reads TGTGCCAGCAGCCCCGGTGAGGCTGGGGCCAACGTCCTGACTTTC. Its translation: CASSPGEAGANVLTF.

This clonotype was observed at least ten times. The chain employs TRBV4-2 and TRBJ1-4, with 11 nucleotides matching TRBD1. The germline CDR1 and CDR2 sequences are LGHNA and YNFKEQ. J lost 8 bases, V lost 2 bases, and 4 bases had no gene match. CDR3 length: 15 residues. CDR3 protein: CASSQRTGGAEKLFF. The CDR3 DNA is TGTGCCAGCAGCCAAAGGACAGGGGGCGCGGAAAAACTGTTTTTT.

This clonotype was counted only a few times. This sequence joins TRBV14 and TRBJ2-1, with D possibly being TRBD1 or TRBD2 (6 bases each). Germline V gives CDR1 SGHDN, CDR2 FVKESK. The CDR3 covers 16 residues. V gave up 0 bases and J gave up 7 bases, with 16 bases separating them. For the CDR3, the DNA is TGTGCCAGCAGCCAAGAACGCAGGGGACTGGGGAATGAGCAGTTCTTC. This translates into CASSQERRGLGNEQFF.

The chain couples TRBV18 to TRBJ1-1, with TRBD1 as a possible D gene (5 bases). The V end was cut by 0 bases, the J end by 6 bases, with 11 bases between. The CDR3 has 14 residues. CDR1 is KGHSH and CDR2 is LQKENI in the germline V gene. DNA of the CDR3: TGTGCCAGCTCACCACCTGGGGGGTTAGCTGAAGCTTTCTTT. It codes for CASSPPGGLAEAFF.

The chain uses TRBV3-1 and TRBJ2-2; D not resolved. The CDR3 is 16 residues long. The germline V gene has CDR1 LGHDT and CDR2 YNNKEL (reference sequence). The V end was cut by 0 bases, the J end by 10 bases, with 18 bases between. The CDR3 DNA is TGTGCCAGCAGCCAAGAGGGGTCTAAAAGGAAGCTGGAGCTGTTTTTT. It encodes CASSQEGSKRKLELFF.

The chain employs TRBV14 and TRBJ1-4; maybe TRBD1 (6 bases). The germline V and J ends were trimmed by 1 base and 5 bases, with 11 bases remaining between them. Germline V lookup: CDR1 SGHDN, CDR2 FVKESK. This CDR3 has 15 residues. The CDR3 bases are TGTGCCAGCAGCCAAGTGGACAGAAAAAATGAAAAACTGTTTTTT. This encodes CASSQVDRKNEKLFF.

This clonotype showed up many times. Written as DNA, the CDR3 is TGCAGCGCCCGGTCAGGGAATAGCAATCAGCCCCAGCATTTT. It codes for CSARSGNSNQPQHF. This chain links TRBV29-1 with TRBJ1-5; D is perhaps TRBD1 (5 bases). V was shortened by 7 bases and J by 0 bases, with 13 bases between the two germline ends. The CDR3 runs 14 residues. CDR1 is SQVTM, CDR2 ANQGSEA, per germline.

This clonotype was seen ten or more times. The chain is built from TRBV19 and TRBJ1-2; D remains ambiguous. Germline CDR1 is LNHDA and CDR2 is SQIVND (reference sequence). Trimming stripped 6 bases from V and 5 bases from J, with 19 bases between. The CDR3 runs 15 residues. CDR3 loop: CASRTLLAGMYGYTF. DNA of the CDR3: TGTGCCAGTAGAACCCTCTTGGCGGGGATGTATGGCTACACCTTC.

This clonotype was detected only a few times. The V call is TRBV6-2 or TRBV6-3, the J call TRBJ2-4; D may be TRBD1 or TRBD2 (5 bases each). The CDR3 extends over 15 amino acids. The V end was cut by 4 bases, the J end by 1 base, with 11 bases between. Germline CDR1 MNHEY, CDR2 SVGEGT. Here the CDR3 reads CASSWGPGAKNIQYF. For the CDR3, the DNA is TGTGCCAGCAGTTGGGGACCTGGGGCCAAAAACATTCAGTACTTC.

V usage is TRBV13 and J usage is TRBJ2-2; the match to TRBD1 covers 10 bases. CDR1 and CDR2 from the germline V gene are PRHDT and FYEKMQ (reference sequence). V gave up 5 bases and J gave up 6 bases; unmatched junction bases: 6. This CDR3 contains 15 residues. Here the CDR3 DNA reads TGTGCCAGCAGCCCAGGGGGACAGGGGCCCGGGGAGCTGTTTTTT. It specifies CASSPGGQGPGELFF.

Many counts were recorded for this clonotype. V gene TRBV7-2 combines with J gene TRBJ2-1; TRBD2 might be the D (5 bases). CDR3 length equals 14 residues. Germline V gives CDR1 SGHTA, CDR2 FQGNSA. Trimming stripped 3 bases from V and 9 bases from J, with 15 bases between. The CDR3 region has the DNA TGTGCCAGCAGCTTGGACTCCCGGAAGGGTGAGCAGTTCTTC. Amino acid sequence: CASSLDSRKGEQFF.

This clonotype was found many times. V and J are TRBV6-5 and TRBJ1-5; possible D gene TRBD1, 5 bases. V lost 2 bases and J 7 bases, leaving 21 bases between the germline ends. This CDR3 spans 17 amino acids. CDR1 and CDR2 (germline): MNHEY, SVGAGI. CDR3 amino acids: CASSYRTPGQGGQPQHF. The CDR3 bases are TGTGCCAGCAGTTACCGGACCCCGGGGCAGGGAGGACAGCCCCAGCATTTT.

This clonotype has at least ten counts. The chain has TRBV7-2 and TRBJ2-6, with a tentative D call TRBD2 (5 bases). The V gene's germline CDR1 is SGHTA and CDR2 FQGNSA. This CDR3 has 18 amino acids. Trimming took 1 base from V and 0 from J, leaving 13 bases between them. In nucleotides, the CDR3 is TGTGCCAGCAGCTTAGAGCGGCCCCCTCTCTCTGGGGCCAACGTCCTGACTTTC. Its translation: CASSLERPPLSGANVLTF. Variable domain in full (rest from reference TRBV7-2 and TRBJ2-6): GAGVSQSPSNKVTEKGKDVELRCDPISGHTALYWYRQSLGQGLEFLIYFQGNSAPDKSGLPSDRFSAERTGGSVSTLTIQRTQQEDSAVYLCASSLERPPLSGANVLTFGAGSRLTVL.

J is TRBJ1-3 and V is TRBV29-1, with D possibly matching TRBD1 (6 bases). Looked up from germline, CDR1 is SQVTM and CDR2 is ANQGSEA. The CDR3 totals 12 residues. Deletions cut 7 bases from V and 2 bases from J, with 9 bases between. The CDR3 DNA sequence: TGCAGCGGTGGGACAACTGGAAACACCATATATTTT. Translation gives CSGGTTGNTIYF.

At least ten counts were recorded for this clonotype. The J gene is TRBJ2-1, the V gene TRBV19; 8 bases agree with TRBD1. The V gene end was trimmed by 5 bases and the J gene end by 3 bases; junction bases not matched to a gene: 9. In germline, CDR1 is LNHDA, CDR2 SQIVND (reference sequence). This CDR3 is 16 amino acids long. The chain's CDR3 is CASSALTGGLYNEQFF. The DNA for the CDR3 is TGTGCCAGTAGTGCACTTACAGGGGGGCTCTACAATGAGCAGTTCTTC.

There are a few counts of this clonotype. The genes are TRBV19 and TRBJ1-3; perhaps TRBD1 as D (5 bases). Germline loops: CDR1 LNHDA, CDR2 SQIVND (reference sequence). This CDR3 has 14 residues. Trimming removed 8 bases from V and 0 bases from J, with 11 bases in between. CDR3 nucleotides: TGTGCCAGTGAGCGGGGGAGCTCTGGAAACACCATATATTTT. Protein sequence: CASERGSSGNTIYF. The full variable domain, completed using reference TRBV19 and TRBJ1-3, is DGGITQSPKYLFRKEGQNVTLSCEQNLNHDAMYWYRQDPGQGLRLIYYSQIVNDFQKGDIAEGYSVSREKKESFPLTVTSAQKNPTAFYLCASERGSSGNTIYFGEGSWLTVV.

The CDR3 loop is CASTVDRSADTQYF. The CDR3 DNA is TGTGCCAGCACCGTTGACAGGTCGGCAGATACGCAGTATTTT. The chain links TRBV2 to TRBJ2-3, with D perhaps TRBD1 (6 bases). The V gene's germline CDR1 is SNHLY and CDR2 FYNNEI. The CDR3 has 14 residues. Deletions cut 7 bases from V and 4 bases from J, with 15 bases between. Full variable domain (outside the CDR3, taken from reference TRBV2 and TRBJ2-3): EPEVTQTPSHQVTQMGQEVILRCVPISNHLYFYWYRQILGQKVEFLVSFYNNEISEKSEIFDDQFSVERPDGSNFTLKIRSTKLEDSAMYFCASTVDRSADTQYFGPGTRLTVL.